This T cell receptor beta chain was obtained from a study of blood T cell repertoires in COVID-19. Libraries were prepared by immunoSEQ multiplex PCR; TCRdb keeps only in-frame clonotypes and omits some of them. The sample shows 270,000 or so clones, about 90% of them seen only once. This clone was found a few times. Germline CDR1 reads LNHDA; CDR2 reads SQIVND (reference sequence). The CDR3 runs to 17 residues. Trimming removed 3 bases from V and 2 bases from J; junction bases left unmatched: 6. This receptor was taken from a woman in her fifties or sixties with COVID-19, enrolled during active disease. The rearrangement uses TRBV19 and TRBJ1-4; TRBD1 agrees at 10 bases. The material sequenced was peripheral blood. The CDR3 spells CASSIPGQGTTNEKLFF. The CDR3 nucleotides read TGTGCCAGTAGTATTCCGGGACAGGGGACCACTAATGAAAAACTGTTTTTT.